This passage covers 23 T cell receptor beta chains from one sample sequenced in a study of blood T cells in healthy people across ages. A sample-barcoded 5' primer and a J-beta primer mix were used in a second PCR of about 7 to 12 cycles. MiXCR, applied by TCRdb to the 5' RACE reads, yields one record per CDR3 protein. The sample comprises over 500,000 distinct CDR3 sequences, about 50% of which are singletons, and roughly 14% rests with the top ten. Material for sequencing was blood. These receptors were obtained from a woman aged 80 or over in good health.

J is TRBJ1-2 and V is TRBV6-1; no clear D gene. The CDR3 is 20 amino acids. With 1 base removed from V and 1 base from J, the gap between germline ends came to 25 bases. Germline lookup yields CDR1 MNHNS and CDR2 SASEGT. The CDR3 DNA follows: TGTGCCAGCAGTGAAGTCCCGGTAGGCTCAGTTACGAGGGATAACTATGGCTACACCTTC. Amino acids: CASSEVPVGSVTRDNYGYTF.

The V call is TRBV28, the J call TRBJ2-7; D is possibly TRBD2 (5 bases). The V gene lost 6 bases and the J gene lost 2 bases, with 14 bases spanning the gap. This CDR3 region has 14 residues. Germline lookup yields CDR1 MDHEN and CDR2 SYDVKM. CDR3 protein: CASRDRRGPYEQYF. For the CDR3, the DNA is TGTGCCAGCAGGGACCGACGGGGTCCCTACGAGCAGTACTTC.

DNA for the CDR3: TGCGCCAGCAGCCAAGATCCGAGCGGGAACGAGCAGTACTTC. Its protein is CASSQDPSGNEQYF. The chain recombines TRBV4-1 with TRBJ2-4, with 7 bases identical to TRBD2. The J call may be in error: the DNA end matches TRBJ2-7 better. The CDR3 runs 14 residues. Germline values: CDR1 MGHRA, CDR2 YSYEKL.

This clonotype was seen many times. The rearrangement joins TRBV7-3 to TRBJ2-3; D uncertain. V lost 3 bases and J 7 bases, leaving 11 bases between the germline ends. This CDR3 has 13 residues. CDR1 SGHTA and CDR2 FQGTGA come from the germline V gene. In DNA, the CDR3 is TGTGCCAGCAGCTTCAGTCCCCGGAATACGCAGTATTTT. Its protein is CASSFSPRNTQYF.

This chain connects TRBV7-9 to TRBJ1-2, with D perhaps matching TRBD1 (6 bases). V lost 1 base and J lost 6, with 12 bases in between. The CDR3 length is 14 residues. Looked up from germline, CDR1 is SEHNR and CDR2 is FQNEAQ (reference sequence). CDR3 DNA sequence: TGTGCCAGCAGCTTAGGAGGGGGGGACAATGGCTACACCTTC. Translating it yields CASSLGGGDNGYTF.

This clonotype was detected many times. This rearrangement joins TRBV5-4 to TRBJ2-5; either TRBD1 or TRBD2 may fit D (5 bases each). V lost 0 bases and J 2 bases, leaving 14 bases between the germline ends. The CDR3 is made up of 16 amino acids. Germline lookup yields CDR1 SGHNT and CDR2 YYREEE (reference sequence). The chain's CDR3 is CASSLGGSAAQETQYF. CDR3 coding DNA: TGTGCCAGCAGCTTGGGGGGGTCGGCAGCTCAAGAGACCCAGTACTTC.

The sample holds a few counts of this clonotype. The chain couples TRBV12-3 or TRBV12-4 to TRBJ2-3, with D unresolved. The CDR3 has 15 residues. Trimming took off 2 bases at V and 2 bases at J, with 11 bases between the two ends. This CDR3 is CASSLPKILTDTQYF. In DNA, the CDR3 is TGTGCCAGCAGTTTACCAAAGATTCTCACAGATACGCAGTATTTT.

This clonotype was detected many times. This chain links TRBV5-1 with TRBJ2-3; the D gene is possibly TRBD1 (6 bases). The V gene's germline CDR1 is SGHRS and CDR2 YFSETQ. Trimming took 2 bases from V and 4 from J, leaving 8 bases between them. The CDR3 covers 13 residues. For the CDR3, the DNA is TGCGCCAGCAGCTTTGGGGGCTCAGATACGCAGTATTTT. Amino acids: CASSFGGSDTQYF.

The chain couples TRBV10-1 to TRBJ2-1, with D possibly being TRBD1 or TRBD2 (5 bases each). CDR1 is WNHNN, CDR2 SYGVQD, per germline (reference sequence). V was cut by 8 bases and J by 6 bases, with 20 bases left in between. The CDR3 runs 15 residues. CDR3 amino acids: CASAGRSGAGNEQFF. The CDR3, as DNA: TGCGCCAGCGCCGGCAGATCCGGGGCAGGCAATGAGCAGTTCTTC.

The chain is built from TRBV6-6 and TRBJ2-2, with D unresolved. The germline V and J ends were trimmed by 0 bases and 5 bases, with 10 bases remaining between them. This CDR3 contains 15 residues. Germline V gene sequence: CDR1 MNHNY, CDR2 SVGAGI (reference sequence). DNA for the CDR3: TGTGCCAGCAGTTACTCGAATCCGGCAACCGGGGAGCTGTTTTTT. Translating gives CASSYSNPATGELFF.

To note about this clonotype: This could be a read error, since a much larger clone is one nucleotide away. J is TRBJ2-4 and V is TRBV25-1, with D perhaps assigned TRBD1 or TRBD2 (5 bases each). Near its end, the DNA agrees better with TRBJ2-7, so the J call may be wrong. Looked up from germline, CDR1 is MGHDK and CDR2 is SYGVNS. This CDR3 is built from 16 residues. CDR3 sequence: CAGSDLGRGGMYEQYF. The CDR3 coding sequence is TGTGCCGGCAGTGACCTGGGGCGTGGGGGTATGTACGAGCAGTACTTC.

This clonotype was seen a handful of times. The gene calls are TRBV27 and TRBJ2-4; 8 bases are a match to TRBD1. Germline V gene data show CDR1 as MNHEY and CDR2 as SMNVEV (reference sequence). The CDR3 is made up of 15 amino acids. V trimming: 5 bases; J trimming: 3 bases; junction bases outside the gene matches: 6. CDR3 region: CASSDVDRGKNIQYF. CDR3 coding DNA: TGTGCCAGCAGTGACGTTGACAGGGGCAAAAACATTCAGTACTTC.

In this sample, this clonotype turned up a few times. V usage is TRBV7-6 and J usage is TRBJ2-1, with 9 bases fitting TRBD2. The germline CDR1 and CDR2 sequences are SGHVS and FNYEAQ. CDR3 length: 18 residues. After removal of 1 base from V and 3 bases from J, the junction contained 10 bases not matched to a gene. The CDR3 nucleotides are TGTGCCAGCAGCTTAGTAAGCTCTAGCGGGGCTAACTACAATGAGCAGTTCTTC. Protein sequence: CASSLVSSSGANYNEQFF.

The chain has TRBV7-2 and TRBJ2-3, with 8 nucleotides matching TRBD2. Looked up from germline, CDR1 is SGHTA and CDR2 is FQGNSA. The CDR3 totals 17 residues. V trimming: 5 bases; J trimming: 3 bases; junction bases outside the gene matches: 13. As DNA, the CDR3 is TGTGCCAGCAGCGCCGGGACTAGAAGGGGGAGAACAGATACGCAGTATTTT. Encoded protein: CASSAGTRRGRTDTQYF.

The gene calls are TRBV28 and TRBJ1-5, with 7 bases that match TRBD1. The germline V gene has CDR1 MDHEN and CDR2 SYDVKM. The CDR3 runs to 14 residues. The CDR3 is CVSIQGGIHQPQHF. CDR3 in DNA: TGTGTCAGTATCCAGGGGGGGATCCATCAGCCCCAGCATTTT.

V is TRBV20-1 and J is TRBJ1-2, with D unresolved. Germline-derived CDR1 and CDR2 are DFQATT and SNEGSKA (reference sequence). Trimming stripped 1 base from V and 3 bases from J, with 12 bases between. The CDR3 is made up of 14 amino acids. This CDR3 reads CSARVRDLDYGYTF. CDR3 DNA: TGCAGTGCTAGAGTTAGGGATTTGGACTATGGCTACACCTTC.

The CDR3 protein is CASSLGFVAGAQETQYF. For the CDR3, the DNA is TGTGCCAGCAGTTTGGGATTCGTAGCGGGGGCCCAAGAGACCCAGTACTTC. V and J are TRBV27 and TRBJ2-5; 9 bases line up with TRBD2. Germline lookup yields CDR1 MNHEY and CDR2 SMNVEV (reference sequence). The CDR3 loop spans 17 amino acids. After removal of 3 bases from V and 1 base from J, the junction contained 9 bases not matched to a gene.

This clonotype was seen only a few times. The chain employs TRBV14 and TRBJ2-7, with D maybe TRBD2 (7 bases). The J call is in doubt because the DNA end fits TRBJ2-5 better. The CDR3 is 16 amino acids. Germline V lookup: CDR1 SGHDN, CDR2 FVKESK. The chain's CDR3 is CASSQRIGGTQETQYF. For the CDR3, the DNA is TGTGCCAGCAGCCAACGTATCGGGGGGACACAAGAGACCCAGTACTTC.

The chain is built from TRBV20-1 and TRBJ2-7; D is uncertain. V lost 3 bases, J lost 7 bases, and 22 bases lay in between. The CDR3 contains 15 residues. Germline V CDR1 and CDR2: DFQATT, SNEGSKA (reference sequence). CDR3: CSASWDLLTYNEQYF. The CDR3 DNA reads TGCAGTGCTAGCTGGGATTTGTTAACCTACAATGAGCAGTACTTC.

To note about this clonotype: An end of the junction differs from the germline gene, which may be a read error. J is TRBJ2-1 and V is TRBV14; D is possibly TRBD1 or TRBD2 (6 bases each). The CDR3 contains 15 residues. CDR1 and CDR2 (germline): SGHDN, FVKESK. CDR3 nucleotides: TGTGCCAGCAGCCAAGTAGGGGGGCCCACCAATGAGCAGGTCTTC. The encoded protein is CASSQVGGPTNEQVF.

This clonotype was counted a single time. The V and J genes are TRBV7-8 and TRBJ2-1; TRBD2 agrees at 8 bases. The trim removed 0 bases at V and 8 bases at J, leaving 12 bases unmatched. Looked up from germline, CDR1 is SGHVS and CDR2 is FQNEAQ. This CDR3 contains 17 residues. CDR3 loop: CASSLAPSGLAGHEQFF. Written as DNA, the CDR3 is TGTGCCAGCAGCTTAGCCCCATCCGGGTTAGCGGGACATGAGCAGTTCTTC.

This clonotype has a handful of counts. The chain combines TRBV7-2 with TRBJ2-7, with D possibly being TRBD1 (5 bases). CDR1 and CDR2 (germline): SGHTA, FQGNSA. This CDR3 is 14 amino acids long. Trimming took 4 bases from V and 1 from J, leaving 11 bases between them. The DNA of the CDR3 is TGTGCCAGCAGCTCACAGACAGCGTCCTACGAGCAGTACTTC. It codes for CASSSQTASYEQYF.

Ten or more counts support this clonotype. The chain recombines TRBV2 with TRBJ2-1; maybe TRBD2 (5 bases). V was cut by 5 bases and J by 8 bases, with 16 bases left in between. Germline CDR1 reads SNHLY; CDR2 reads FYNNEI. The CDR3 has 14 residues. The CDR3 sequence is CASSSRAPVYEQFF. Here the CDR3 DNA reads TGTGCCAGCAGTTCGCGGGCCCCAGTATATGAGCAGTTCTTC.